This T cell receptor beta chain was retrieved from a study of shared clonotypes between healthy human individuals. Study-wide background: The study enrolled a couple of women and three men aged 18 to 49. Three CD4 naive, three CD4 memory, two CD8 naive and one CD8 memory plate were used per donor. Overall study results and limits: Rarefaction exposed incomplete sorted-subset sequencing despite large depth.

As for this clone: Its antigen is not identified.

The V end lost 3 bases, the J end lost 5 bases, and 13 bases lay between the germline ends. The germline V gene has CDR1 KGHSH and CDR2 LQKENI. The CDR3 runs to 14 residues. Assay: immunoSEQ multiplex PCR; the TCRdb copy retains only in-frame clones and omits some. The table lists about a million clones, approximately 80% of them singletons. Splitting the CD4+ cells yielded a CD45RA+ naive subset and a CD45RA-negative memory subset. Sequenced sample: memory CD4+ T cells sorted from blood. Subset reported: CD45RA-negative fraction. J is TRBJ2-5 and V is TRBV18, with D maybe TRBD1 (5 bases). The sequence came from a man between 18 and 29 years old in good health. CDR3 region: CASSPQSGAETQYF. The CDR3 DNA reads TGTGCCAGCTCACCGCAATCTGGGGCGGAGACCCAGTACTTC.